What follows are 23 T cell receptor beta chains derived from one specimen sequenced in a study of CD8 T cells in Susac syndrome. RNA totalling roughly 0.5 to 1 ug underwent reverse transcription with random hexamers. One entry per CDR3 protein, called by TCRdb with MiXCR from the immunoSEQ multiplex PCR reads. Of 150,000 to 200,000 distinct CDR3 sequences in the sample, approximately 95% were seen once. Sequences were obtained from CD4+ T cells from PBMCs. These receptors all come from a human donor with multiple sclerosis.

The rearrangement joins TRBV7-9 to TRBJ1-2; D gene unclear. The CDR3 runs to 15 residues. Germline values: CDR1 SEHNR, CDR2 FQNEAQ (reference sequence). Trimming cost V 0 bases and J 4 bases, with 12 bases left between them. CDR3 coding DNA: TGTGCCAGCAGCTTAGCCCCTGGGCCGTTCTATGGCTACACCTTC. Residues: CASSLAPGPFYGYTF.

The gene calls are TRBV2 and TRBJ2-1; D ambiguous. This CDR3 comprises 13 residues. Germline CDR1 reads SNHLY; CDR2 reads FYNNEI. The V and J ends lost 4 bases and 9 bases respectively, with 13 bases between them. The CDR3 region is CASSGIMDGEQFF. Here the CDR3 DNA reads TGTGCCAGCAGTGGTATAATGGATGGTGAGCAGTTCTTC.

The rearrangement uses TRBV18 and TRBJ2-2, with 8 positions matching TRBD1. The CDR3 covers 16 residues. CDR1 KGHSH and CDR2 LQKENI come from the germline V gene. The V segment lost 3 bases and the J segment 2 bases; nucleotides outside the gene matches: 5. CDR3 sequence: CASSPPGQVNTGELFF. DNA of the CDR3: TGTGCCAGCTCACCGCCGGGACAGGTCAACACCGGGGAGCTGTTTTTT.

The chain combines TRBV6-1 with TRBJ2-7; 9 bases are a match to TRBD2. The J segment lost 9 bases and the V segment lost 5 bases, leaving 5 bases of the junction unmatched. Per the germline V gene, CDR1 is MNHNS and CDR2 is SASEGT. CDR3 size: 12 residues. Here the CDR3 DNA reads TGTGCCAGCAGTCCCGGGACTAGCAGGCAGTACTTC. Translating gives CASSPGTSRQYF.

This chain links TRBV11-2 with TRBJ2-7; 7 nucleotides line up with TRBD1. J lost 4 bases, V lost 5 bases, and 8 bases had no gene match. Germline V gene lookup returns CDR1 SGHAT and CDR2 FQNNGV. This CDR3 comprises 14 residues. CDR3 sequence reads: CASSRGQVNYEQYF. Here the CDR3 DNA reads TGTGCCAGCAGCCGAGGACAGGTTAATTACGAGCAGTACTTC.

V usage is TRBV12-3 or TRBV12-4 and J usage is TRBJ2-5; 16 nucleotides align to TRBD2. The CDR3 length is 17 residues. With V trimmed by 5 bases and J by 4 bases, 7 bases remained unmatched. CDR3: CASSGGTSGGASETQYF. The CDR3, as DNA: TGTGCCAGCAGTGGAGGGACTAGCGGGGGGGCCTCAGAGACCCAGTACTTC.

The chain couples TRBV7-6 to TRBJ1-6, with 10 bases matching TRBD1. Germline lookup yields CDR1 SGHVS and CDR2 FNYEAQ. With V trimmed by 5 bases and J by 10 bases, 8 bases remained unmatched. The CDR3 has 15 amino acids. The CDR3 coding sequence is TGTGCCAGCAGCGAGAGGGACAGGGGTGAATCACCCCTCCACTTT. Translated, it gives CASSERDRGESPLHF.

The chain joins TRBV9 to TRBJ1-2; D unresolved. The CDR3 sequence is 16 residues long. The germline V gene has CDR1 SGDLS and CDR2 YYNGEE. V lost 0 bases and J 6 bases, leaving 18 bases between the germline ends. CDR3 region: CASSVDPGSTHNGYTF. CDR3 sequence (DNA): TGTGCCAGCAGCGTAGACCCCGGGAGCACTCATAATGGCTACACCTTC.

The CDR3 sequence is CASSVRSGSFLEQYF. The DNA of the CDR3 is TGTGCCAGCAGCGTCAGATCAGGGAGTTTTCTCGAGCAGTACTTC. V and J are TRBV9 and TRBJ2-7; D tentatively fits TRBD1 or TRBD2 (5 bases each). From germline, CDR1 is SGDLS and CDR2 YYNGEE. This CDR3 comprises 15 residues. V lost 2 bases and J 6 bases, leaving 18 bases between the germline ends.

The V call is TRBV18, the J call TRBJ1-1; D is possibly TRBD1 (6 bases). There are 15 residues in the CDR3. V lost 3 bases and J lost 0, with 11 bases in between. In germline, CDR1 is KGHSH, CDR2 LQKENI. The CDR3 protein is CASSPLAGVNTEAFF. The CDR3 DNA follows: TGTGCCAGCTCACCCTTGGCAGGGGTGAACACTGAAGCTTTCTTT.

The rearrangement uses TRBV25-1 and TRBJ2-7, with D perhaps matching TRBD1 or TRBD2 (6 bases each). CDR1 is MGHDK and CDR2 is SYGVNS in the germline V gene. Between the trimmed V and J ends, which lost 2 bases and 4 bases, there was a span of 15 bases. The CDR3 is 15 residues long. The CDR3 DNA reads TGTGCCAGCAGTGAAGTCGGCAGGGGAGGTTACGAGCAGTACTTC. Amino acids: CASSEVGRGGYEQYF.

This chain links TRBV20-1 with TRBJ1-2, with D perhaps matching TRBD1 (5 bases). Germline V gives CDR1 DFQATT, CDR2 SNEGSKA (reference sequence). CDR3 length equals 15 residues. Deletions cut 2 bases from V and 8 bases from J, with 21 bases between. CDR3 amino acids: CSARSALGGSGGYTF. The CDR3 DNA sequence: TGCAGTGCTAGATCCGCCCTTGGGGGGTCGGGCGGCTACACCTTC.

The chain couples TRBV4-2 to TRBJ2-7; 9 bases agree with TRBD1. The CDR3 is made up of 16 amino acids. The trim removed 1 base at V and 0 bases at J, leaving 4 bases unmatched. In germline, CDR1 is LGHNA, CDR2 YNFKEQ. The CDR3 DNA reads TGTGCCAGCAGCCAAGCGAGGGACAGGGCCTCCTACGAGCAGTACTTC. This sequence encodes CASSQARDRASYEQYF.

The chain uses TRBV29-1 and TRBJ1-2; the D is unclear. Germline lookup yields CDR1 SQVTM and CDR2 ANQGSEA. The ends were cut back, 1 base at V and 6 bases at J, with 9 bases in the middle. This CDR3 contains 12 residues. The CDR3 spells CSVEAVGNGYTF. In DNA form, the CDR3 reads TGCAGCGTTGAAGCTGTAGGGAATGGCTACACCTTC.

This chain joins TRBV27 and TRBJ2-7; D is possibly TRBD1 (5 bases). With 6 bases removed from V and 7 bases from J, the gap between germline ends came to 7 bases. The CDR3 is 10 residues long. The germline gives CDR1 MNHEY, CDR2 SMNVEV (reference sequence). The CDR3 region has the DNA TGTGCCAGCAGAGGGGTGGAGCAGTACTTC. It yields the protein CASRGVEQYF.

This chain joins TRBV7-9 and TRBJ1-2, with TRBD1 matching 9 bases. The CDR3 is 16 amino acids. Looked up from germline, CDR1 is SEHNR and CDR2 is FQNEAQ (reference sequence). Losses at the gene ends were 3 bases for V and 1 base for J; bases not matched to a gene: 6. The CDR3 region is CASSFSGQGSNYGYTF. The CDR3 DNA reads TGTGCCAGCAGCTTCAGTGGACAGGGGAGTAACTATGGCTACACCTTC.

The chain carries TRBV12-3 or TRBV12-4 and TRBJ2-3; D might be TRBD1 (5 bases). The CDR3 runs 12 residues. The V and J ends lost 6 bases and 6 bases respectively, with 10 bases between them. CDR3 bases: TGTGCCAGCAGCTACTACAGGGATACGCAGTATTTT. Protein: CASSYYRDTQYF.

The chain is built from TRBV18 and TRBJ1-1; 8 bases are shared with TRBD1. Germline assignment: CDR1 KGHSH and CDR2 LQKENI. Germline trimming cut 3 bases from V and 7 bases from J; bases unmatched to any gene: 4. This CDR3 is 13 amino acids long. CDR3 region: CASSPPGQGEAFF. CDR3 sequence (DNA): TGTGCCAGCTCACCCCCTGGACAGGGTGAAGCTTTCTTT.

This sequence joins TRBV20-1 and TRBJ2-7; D uncertain. This CDR3 region has 13 residues. Germline lookup yields CDR1 DFQATT and CDR2 SNEGSKA (reference sequence). Deletions cut 3 bases from V and 2 bases from J, with 11 bases between. The CDR3 sequence: CSASISGAYEQYF. The CDR3 nucleotides are TGCAGTGCTAGTATCTCCGGAGCCTACGAGCAGTACTTC.

The rearrangement uses TRBV7-9 and TRBJ1-1; 9 positions agree with TRBD1. Germline CDR1 and CDR2: SEHNR and FQNEAQ (reference sequence). Trimming removed 3 bases from V and 4 bases from J; junction bases left unmatched: 6. The CDR3 length is 15 residues. DNA of the CDR3: TGTGCCAGCAGCTTCCGGGACAGGGAAAGCACTGAAGCTTTCTTT. Amino acids: CASSFRDRESTEAFF.

V usage is TRBV27 and J usage is TRBJ1-2; 7 nucleotides align to TRBD1. This CDR3 has 16 amino acids. The V gene end was trimmed by 5 bases and the J gene end by 6 bases; junction bases not matched to a gene: 15. Germline loops: CDR1 MNHEY, CDR2 SMNVEV (reference sequence). Here the CDR3 reads CASSPIAGQIYHGYTF. In DNA form, the CDR3 reads TGTGCCAGCAGTCCGATTGCGGGACAGATATACCATGGCTACACCTTC.

This clonotype was picked up one time. The rearrangement joins TRBV30 to TRBJ1-5, with D hard to call. Germline V gene data show CDR1 as GTSNPN and CDR2 as SVGIG (reference sequence). Between the trimmed V and J ends, which lost 4 bases and 0 bases, there was a span of 7 bases. CDR3 length: 13 amino acids. CDR3: CAWTDHSNQPQHF. CDR3 DNA sequence: TGTGCCTGGACAGATCATAGCAATCAGCCCCAGCATTTT.

The chain is built from TRBV27 and TRBJ1-5; TRBD1 might be the D (5 bases). This CDR3 spans 13 amino acids. Trimming shortened V by 8 bases and J by 7 bases, and 15 bases separated the two germline ends. CDR1 and CDR2 from the germline V gene are MNHEY and SMNVEV (reference sequence). CDR3 in DNA: TGTGCCAGCGGGAGGGACTTTGTCCAGCCCCAGCATTTT. It yields the protein CASGRDFVQPQHF.